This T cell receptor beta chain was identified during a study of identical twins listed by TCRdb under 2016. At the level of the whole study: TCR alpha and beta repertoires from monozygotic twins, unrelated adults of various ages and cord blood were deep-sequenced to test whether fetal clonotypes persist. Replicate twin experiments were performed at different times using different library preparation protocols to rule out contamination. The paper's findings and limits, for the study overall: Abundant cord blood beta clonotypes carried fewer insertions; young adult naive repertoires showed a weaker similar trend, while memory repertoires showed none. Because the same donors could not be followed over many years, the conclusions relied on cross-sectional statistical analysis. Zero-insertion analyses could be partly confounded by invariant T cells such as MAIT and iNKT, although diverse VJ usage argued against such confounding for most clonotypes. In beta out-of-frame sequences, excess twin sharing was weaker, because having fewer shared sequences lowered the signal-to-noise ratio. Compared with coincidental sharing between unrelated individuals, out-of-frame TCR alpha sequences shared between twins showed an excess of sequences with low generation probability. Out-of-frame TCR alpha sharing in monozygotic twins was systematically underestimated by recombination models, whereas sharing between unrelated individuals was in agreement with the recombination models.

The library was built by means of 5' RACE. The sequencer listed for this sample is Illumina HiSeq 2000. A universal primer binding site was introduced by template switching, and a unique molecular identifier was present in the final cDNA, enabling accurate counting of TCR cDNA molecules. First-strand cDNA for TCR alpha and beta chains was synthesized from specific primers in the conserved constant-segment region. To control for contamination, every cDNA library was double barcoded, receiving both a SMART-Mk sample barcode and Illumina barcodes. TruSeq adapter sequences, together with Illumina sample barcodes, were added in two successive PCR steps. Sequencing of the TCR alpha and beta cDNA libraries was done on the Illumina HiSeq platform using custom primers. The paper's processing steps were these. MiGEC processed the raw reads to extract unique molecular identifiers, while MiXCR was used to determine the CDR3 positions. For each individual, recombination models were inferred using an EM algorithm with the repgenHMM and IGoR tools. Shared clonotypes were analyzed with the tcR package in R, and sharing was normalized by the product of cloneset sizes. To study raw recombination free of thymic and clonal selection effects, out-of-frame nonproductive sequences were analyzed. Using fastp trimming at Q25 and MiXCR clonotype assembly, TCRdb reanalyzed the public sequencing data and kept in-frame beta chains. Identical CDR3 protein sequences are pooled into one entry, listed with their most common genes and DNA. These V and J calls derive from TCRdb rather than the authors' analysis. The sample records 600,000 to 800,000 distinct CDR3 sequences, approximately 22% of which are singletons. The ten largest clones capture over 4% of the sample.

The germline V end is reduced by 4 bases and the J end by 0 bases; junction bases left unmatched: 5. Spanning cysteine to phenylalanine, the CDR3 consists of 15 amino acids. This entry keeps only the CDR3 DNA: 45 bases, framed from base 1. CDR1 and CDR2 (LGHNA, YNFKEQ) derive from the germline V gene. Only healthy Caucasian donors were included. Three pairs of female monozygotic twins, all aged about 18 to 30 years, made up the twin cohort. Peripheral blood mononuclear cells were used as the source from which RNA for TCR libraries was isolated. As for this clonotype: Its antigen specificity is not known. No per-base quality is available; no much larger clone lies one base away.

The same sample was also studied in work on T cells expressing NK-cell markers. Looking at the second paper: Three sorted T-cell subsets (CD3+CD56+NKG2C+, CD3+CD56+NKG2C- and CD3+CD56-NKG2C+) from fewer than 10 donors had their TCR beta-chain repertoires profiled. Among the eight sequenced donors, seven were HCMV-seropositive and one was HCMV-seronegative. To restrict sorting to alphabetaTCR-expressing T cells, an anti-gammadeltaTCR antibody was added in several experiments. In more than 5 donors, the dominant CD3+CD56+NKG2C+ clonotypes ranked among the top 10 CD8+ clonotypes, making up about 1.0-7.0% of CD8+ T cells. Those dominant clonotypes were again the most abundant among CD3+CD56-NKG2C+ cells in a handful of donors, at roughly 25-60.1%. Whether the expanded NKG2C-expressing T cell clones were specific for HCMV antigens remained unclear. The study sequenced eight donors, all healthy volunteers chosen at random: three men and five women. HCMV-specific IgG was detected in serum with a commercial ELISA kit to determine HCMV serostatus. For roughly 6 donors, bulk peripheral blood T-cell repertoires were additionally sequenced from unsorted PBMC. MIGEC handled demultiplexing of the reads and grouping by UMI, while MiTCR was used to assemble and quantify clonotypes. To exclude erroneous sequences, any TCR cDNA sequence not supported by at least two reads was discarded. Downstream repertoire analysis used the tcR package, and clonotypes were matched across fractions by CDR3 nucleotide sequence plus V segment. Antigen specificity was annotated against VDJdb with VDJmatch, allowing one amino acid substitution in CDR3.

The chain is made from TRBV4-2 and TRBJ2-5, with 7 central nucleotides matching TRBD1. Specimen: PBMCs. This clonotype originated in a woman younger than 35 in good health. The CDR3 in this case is CASSLHGQDQETQYF. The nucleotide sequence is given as TGTGCCAGCAGCCTCCACGGACAGGACCAAGAGACCCAGTACTTC.